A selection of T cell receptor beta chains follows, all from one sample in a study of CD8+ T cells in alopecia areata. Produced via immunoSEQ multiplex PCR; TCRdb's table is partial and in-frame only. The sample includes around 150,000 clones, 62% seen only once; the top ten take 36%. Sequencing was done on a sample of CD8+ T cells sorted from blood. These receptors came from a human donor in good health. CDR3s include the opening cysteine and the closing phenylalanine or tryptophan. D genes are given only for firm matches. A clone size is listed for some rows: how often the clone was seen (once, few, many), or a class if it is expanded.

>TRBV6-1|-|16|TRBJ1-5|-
TGTGCCAGCAGTGAAGCATCAGGGTTTACCAATCAGCCCCAGCATTTT
CASSEASGFTNQPQHF
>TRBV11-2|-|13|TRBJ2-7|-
TGTGCCAGCAGCTTAGATCCCGCCTACGAGCAGTACTTC
CASSLDPAYEQYF
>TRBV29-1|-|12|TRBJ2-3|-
TGCAGCGTTGAGGCTCACACAGATACGCAGTATTTT
CSVEAHTDTQYF
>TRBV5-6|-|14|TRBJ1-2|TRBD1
TGTGCCAGCATAGGAGGGGGCTTTAACTATGGCTACACCTTC
CASIGGGFNYGYTF
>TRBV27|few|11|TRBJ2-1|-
TGTGCCAGCAGCTCGAGCAATGAGCAGTTCTTC
CASSSSNEQFF
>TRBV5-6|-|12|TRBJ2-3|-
TGTGCCAGCACATCGGGCACAGATACGCAGTATTTT
CASTSGTDTQYF
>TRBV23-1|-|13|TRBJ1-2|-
TGCGCCGAGGTCCTTAGTTCCCTCTATGGCTACACCTTC
CAEVLSSLYGYTF
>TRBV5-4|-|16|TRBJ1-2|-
TGTGCCAGCACTGCCTATGGGGAGCGAAGAGACCATGGCTACACCTTC
CASTAYGERRDHGYTF
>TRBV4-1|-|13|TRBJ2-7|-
TGCGCCAGCAGCCCGGGTGGGGTCCGGGAGCAGTACTTC
CASSPGGVREQYF
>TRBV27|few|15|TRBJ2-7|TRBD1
TGTGCCAGCAGTCCCCCGGGACAGGGGGCTTACGAGCAGTACTTC
CASSPPGQGAYEQYF